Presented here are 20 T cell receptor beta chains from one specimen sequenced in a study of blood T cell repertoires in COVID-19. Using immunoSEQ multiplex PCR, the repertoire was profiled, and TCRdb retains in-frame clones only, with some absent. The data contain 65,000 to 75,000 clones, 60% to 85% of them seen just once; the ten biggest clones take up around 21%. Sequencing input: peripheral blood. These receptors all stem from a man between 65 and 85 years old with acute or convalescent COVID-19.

CDR3 in amino acids: CASSLVQAQVQYF. The DNA for the CDR3 is TGTGCCAGCAGTTTGGTCCAGGCTCAAGTGCAGTACTTC. The rearrangement uses TRBV28 and TRBJ2-7; D is uncertain. The germline V gene encodes CDR1 MDHEN and CDR2 SYDVKM. V lost 3 bases to trimming and J lost 9 bases, with 15 bases between them. This CDR3 is built from 13 residues.

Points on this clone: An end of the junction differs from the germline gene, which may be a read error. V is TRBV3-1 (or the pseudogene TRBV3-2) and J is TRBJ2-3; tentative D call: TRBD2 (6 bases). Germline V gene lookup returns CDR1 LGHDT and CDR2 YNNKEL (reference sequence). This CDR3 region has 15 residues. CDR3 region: CASSQGLAATHTQYF. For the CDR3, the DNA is TGTGCCAGCAGCCAAGGGTTAGCGGCCACACATACGCAGTATTTT.

CDR3 sequence reads: CASRGVSTDTQYF. CDR3 coding DNA: TGTGCCAGCAGGGGAGTAAGCACAGATACGCAGTATTTT. The chain recombines TRBV19 with TRBJ2-3; tentatively, D is TRBD1 (6 bases). The CDR3 covers 13 residues. The germline V gene encodes CDR1 LNHDA and CDR2 SQIVND (reference sequence). V lost 9 bases to trimming and J lost 0 bases, with 10 bases between them.

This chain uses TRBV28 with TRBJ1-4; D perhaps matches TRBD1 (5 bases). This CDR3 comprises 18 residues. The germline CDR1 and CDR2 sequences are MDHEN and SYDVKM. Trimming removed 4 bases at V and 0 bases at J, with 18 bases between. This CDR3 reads CASSSGGGFSATNEKLFF. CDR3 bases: TGTGCCAGCAGTTCCGGGGGGGGATTTAGCGCAACTAATGAAAAACTGTTTTTT.

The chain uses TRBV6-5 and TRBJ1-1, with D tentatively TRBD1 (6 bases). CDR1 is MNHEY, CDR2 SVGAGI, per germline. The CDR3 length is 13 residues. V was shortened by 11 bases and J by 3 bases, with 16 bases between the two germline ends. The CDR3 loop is CAANTGYDTEAFF. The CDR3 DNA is TGTGCCGCGAACACAGGGTATGACACTGAAGCTTTCTTT.

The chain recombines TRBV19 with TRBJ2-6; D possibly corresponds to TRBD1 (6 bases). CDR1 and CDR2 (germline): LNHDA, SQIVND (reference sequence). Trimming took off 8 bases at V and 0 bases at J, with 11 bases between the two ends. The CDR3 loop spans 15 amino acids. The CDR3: CASLGAYSGANVLTF. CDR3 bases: TGTGCCAGTTTGGGGGCATACTCTGGGGCCAACGTCCTGACTTTC.

This CDR3 is CASSRDTAQSTRAGELFF. DNA of the CDR3: TGTGCCAGCAGCAGGGACACCGCACAATCCACACGAGCCGGGGAGCTGTTTTTT. J is TRBJ2-2 and V is TRBV25-1; perhaps TRBD1 as D (6 bases). Germline loops: CDR1 MGHDK, CDR2 SYGVNS. The CDR3 consists of 18 residues. V was pared by 6 bases and J by 6 bases, with 26 bases between.

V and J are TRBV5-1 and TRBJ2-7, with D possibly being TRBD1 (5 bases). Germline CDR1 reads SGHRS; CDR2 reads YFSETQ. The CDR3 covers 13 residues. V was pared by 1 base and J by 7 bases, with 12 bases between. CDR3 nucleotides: TGCGCCAGCAGCTTGAGGGGTGTGGGGGAGCAGTACTTC. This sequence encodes CASSLRGVGEQYF. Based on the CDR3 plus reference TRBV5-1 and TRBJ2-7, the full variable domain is KAGVTQTPRYLIKTRGQQVTLSCSPISGHRSVSWYQQTPGQGLQFLFEYFSETQRNKGNFPGRFSGRQFSNSRSEMNVSTLELGDSALYLCASSLRGVGEQYFGPGTRLTVT.

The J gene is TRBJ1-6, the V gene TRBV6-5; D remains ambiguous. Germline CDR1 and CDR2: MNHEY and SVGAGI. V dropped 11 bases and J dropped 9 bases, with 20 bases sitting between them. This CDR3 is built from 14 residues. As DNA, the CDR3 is TGTGCCGCCCGTCCGGGGAGAGGGAGTTCACCCCTCCACTTT. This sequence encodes CAARPGRGSSPLHF.

The CDR3 spells CASSLTGVGANVLTF. CDR3 nucleotide sequence: TGTGCCAGCAGTTTGACAGGGGTAGGGGCCAACGTCCTGACTTTC. The chain is built from TRBV28 and TRBJ2-6; 8 positions match TRBD1. The CDR3 totals 15 residues. CDR1 and CDR2 (germline): MDHEN, SYDVKM. J lost 4 bases, V lost 3 bases, and 2 bases had no gene match. The full variable domain, rest sourced from reference TRBV28 and TRBJ2-6, is DVKVTQSSRYLVKRTGEKVFLECVQDMDHENMFWYRQDPGLGLRLIYFSYDVKMKEKGDIPEGYSVSREKKERFSLILESASTNQTSMYLCASSLTGVGANVLTFGAGSRLTVL.

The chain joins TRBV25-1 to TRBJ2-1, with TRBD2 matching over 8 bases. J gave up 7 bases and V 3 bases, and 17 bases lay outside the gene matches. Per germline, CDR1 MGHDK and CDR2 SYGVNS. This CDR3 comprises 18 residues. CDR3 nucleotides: TGTGCCAGCAGTGACCCCGGGGGGGAGGGCCGTTCAAGGAATGAGCAGTTCTTC. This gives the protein CASSDPGGEGRSRNEQFF.

The CDR3 here is CASSPGHSGNTIYF. In DNA form, the CDR3 reads TGTGCCAGCAGCCCAGGCCACTCTGGAAACACCATATATTTT. The chain is built from TRBV6-5 and TRBJ1-3, with unresolved D. Germline V gene data show CDR1 as MNHEY and CDR2 as SVGAGI. The CDR3 loop spans 14 amino acids. With 6 bases removed from V and 0 bases from J, the gap between germline ends came to 9 bases.

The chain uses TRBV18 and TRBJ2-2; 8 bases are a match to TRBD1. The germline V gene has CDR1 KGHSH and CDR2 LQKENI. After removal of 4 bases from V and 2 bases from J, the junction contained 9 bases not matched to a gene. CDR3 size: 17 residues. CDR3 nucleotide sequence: TGTGCCAGCTCACAGGCCCGGACAGGGAGAAACACCGGGGAGCTGTTTTTT. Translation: CASSQARTGRNTGELFF. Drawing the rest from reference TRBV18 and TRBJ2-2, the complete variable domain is NAGVMQNPRHLVRRRGQEARLRCSPMKGHSHVYWYRQLPEEGLKFMVYLQKENIIDESGMPKERFSAEFPKEGPSILRIQQVVRGDSAAYFCASSQARTGRNTGELFFGEGSRLTVL.

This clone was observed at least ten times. CDR3 nucleotides: TGTGCCAGCTCAGAACAGGGGGCTCGAACTGAAGCTTTCTTT. Translating gives CASSEQGARTEAFF. The chain links TRBV18 to TRBJ1-1; 9 nucleotides line up with TRBD1. Germline V gives CDR1 KGHSH, CDR2 LQKENI. This CDR3 spans 14 amino acids. With 5 bases clipped from V and 5 bases from J, the junction kept 6 bases outside the gene matches.

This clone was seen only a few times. CDR3 in DNA: TGTGCCATCAGGAGATCGGGACAGGTTATCGGAAACACCATATATTTT. Protein: CAIRRSGQVIGNTIYF. The rearrangement links TRBV10-3 to TRBJ1-3; TRBD1 aligns across 8 bases. Germline V gene sequence: CDR1 ENHRY, CDR2 SYGVKD. The ends lost 6 bases at V and 4 bases at J; junction bases unmatched: 11. This CDR3 comprises 16 residues.

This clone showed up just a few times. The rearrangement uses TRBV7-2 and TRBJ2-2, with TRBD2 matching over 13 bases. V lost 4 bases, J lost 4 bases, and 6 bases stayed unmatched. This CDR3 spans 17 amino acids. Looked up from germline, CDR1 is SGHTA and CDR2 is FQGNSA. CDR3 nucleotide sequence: TGTGCCAGCAGCTCCCCCGGGACTAGCGGGATCACCGGGGAGCTGTTTTTT. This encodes CASSSPGTSGITGELFF.

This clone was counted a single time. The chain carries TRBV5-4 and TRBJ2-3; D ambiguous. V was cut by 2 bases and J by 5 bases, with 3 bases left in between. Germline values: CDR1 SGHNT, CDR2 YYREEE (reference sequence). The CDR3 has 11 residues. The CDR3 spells CASSFIDTQYF. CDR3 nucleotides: TGTGCCAGCAGCTTCATAGATACGCAGTATTTT.

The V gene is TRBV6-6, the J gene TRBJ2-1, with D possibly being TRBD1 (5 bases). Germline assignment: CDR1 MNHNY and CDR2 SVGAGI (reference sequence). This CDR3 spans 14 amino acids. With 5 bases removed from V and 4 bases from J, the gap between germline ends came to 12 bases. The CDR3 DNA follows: TGTGCCAGCAGTCAAATCGACAGTTACAATGAGCAGTTCTTC. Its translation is CASSQIDSYNEQFF.

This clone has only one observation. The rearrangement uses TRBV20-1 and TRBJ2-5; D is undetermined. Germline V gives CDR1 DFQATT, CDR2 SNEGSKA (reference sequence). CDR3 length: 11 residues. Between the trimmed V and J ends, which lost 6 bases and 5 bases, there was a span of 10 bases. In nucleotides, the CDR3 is TGCAGTGCGTACCAGTGGGAGACCCAGTACTTC. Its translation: CSAYQWETQYF.

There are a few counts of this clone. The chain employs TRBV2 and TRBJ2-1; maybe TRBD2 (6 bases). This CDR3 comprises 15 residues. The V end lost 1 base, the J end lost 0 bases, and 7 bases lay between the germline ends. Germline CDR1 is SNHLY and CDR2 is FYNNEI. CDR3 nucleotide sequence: TGTGCCAGCAGTGAAGACGGGAGCTCCTACAATGAGCAGTTCTTC. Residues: CASSEDGSSYNEQFF.